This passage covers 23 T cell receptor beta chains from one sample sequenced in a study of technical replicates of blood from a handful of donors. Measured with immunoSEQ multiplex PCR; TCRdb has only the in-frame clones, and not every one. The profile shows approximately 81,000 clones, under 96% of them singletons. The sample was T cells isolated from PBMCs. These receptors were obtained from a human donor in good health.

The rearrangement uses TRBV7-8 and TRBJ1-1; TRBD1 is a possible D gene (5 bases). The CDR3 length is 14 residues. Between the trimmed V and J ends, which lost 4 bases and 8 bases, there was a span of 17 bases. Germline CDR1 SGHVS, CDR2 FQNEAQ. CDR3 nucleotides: TGTGCCAGCAGCTCCCACTTGGGGCAGATCGAAGCTTTCTTT. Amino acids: CASSSHLGQIEAFF.

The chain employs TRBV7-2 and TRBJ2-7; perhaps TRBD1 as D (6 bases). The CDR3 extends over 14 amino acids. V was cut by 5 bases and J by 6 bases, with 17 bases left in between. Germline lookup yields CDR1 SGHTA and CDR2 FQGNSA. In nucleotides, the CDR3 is TGTGCCAGCAGCCCCGGACAGTCCGCTACCGAGCAGTACTTC. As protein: CASSPGQSATEQYF.

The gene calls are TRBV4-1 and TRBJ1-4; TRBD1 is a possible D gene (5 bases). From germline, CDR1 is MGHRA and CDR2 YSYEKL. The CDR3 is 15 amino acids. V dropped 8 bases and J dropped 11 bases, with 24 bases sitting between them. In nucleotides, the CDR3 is TGCGCCAGCGGCGGGGTAGGGGCGCAGAGGGTGAAACTGTTTTTT. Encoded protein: CASGGVGAQRVKLFF.

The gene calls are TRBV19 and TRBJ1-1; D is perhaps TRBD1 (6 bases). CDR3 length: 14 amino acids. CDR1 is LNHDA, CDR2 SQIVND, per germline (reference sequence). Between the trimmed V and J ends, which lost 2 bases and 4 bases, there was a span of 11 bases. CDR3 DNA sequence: TGTGCCAGTAGTATAACTCAGGGGCCCACTGAAGCTTTCTTT. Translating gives CASSITQGPTEAFF.

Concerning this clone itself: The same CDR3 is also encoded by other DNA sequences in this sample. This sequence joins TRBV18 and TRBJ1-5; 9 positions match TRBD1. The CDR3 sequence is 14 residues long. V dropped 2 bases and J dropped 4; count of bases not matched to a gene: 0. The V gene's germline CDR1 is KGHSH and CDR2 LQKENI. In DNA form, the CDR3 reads TGTGCCAGCTCACCAGGGACAGGGAATCAGCCCCAGCATTTT. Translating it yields CASSPGTGNQPQHF.

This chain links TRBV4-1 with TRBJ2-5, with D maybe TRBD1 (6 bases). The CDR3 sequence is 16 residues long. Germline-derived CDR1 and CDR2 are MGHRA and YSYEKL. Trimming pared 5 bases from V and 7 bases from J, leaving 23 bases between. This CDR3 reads CASSYLGTLTLRTQYF. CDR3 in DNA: TGCGCCAGCAGCTACTTAGGGACACTAACTCTCAGGACCCAGTACTTC.

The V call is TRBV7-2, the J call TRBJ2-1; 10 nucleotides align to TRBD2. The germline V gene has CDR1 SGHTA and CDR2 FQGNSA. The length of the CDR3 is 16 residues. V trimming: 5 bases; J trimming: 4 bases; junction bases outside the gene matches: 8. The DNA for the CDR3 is TGTGCCAGCAGCCCGAGACTAGCGGGCTCGTACAATGAGCAGTTCTTC. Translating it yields CASSPRLAGSYNEQFF.

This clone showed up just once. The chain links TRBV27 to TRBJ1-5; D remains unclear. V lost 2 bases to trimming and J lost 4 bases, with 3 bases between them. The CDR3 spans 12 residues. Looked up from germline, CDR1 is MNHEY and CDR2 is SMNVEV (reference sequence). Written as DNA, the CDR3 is TGTGCCAGCAGTTTACAGAATCAGCCCCAGCATTTT. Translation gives CASSLQNQPQHF.

DNA for the CDR3: TGTGCCAGCAGTAGCGGGAACTCGCAGTATTTT. It is translated as CASSSGNSQYF. The rearrangement uses TRBV5-6 and TRBJ2-3; 8 positions match TRBD2. CDR1 and CDR2 from the germline V gene are SGHDT and YYEEEE. This CDR3 is 11 amino acids long. After removal of 5 bases from V and 10 bases from J, the junction contained 3 bases not matched to a gene. Drawing the rest from reference TRBV5-6 and TRBJ2-3, the complete variable domain is DAGVTQSPTHLIKTRGQQVTLRCSPKSGHDTVSWYQQALGQGPQFIFQYYEEEERQRGNFPDRFSGHQFPNYSSELNVNALLLGDSALYLCASSSGNSQYFGPGTRLTVL.

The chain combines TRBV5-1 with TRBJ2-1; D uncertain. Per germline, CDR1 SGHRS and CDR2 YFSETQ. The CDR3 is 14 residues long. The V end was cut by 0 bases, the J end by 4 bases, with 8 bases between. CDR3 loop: CASSLATFYNEQFF. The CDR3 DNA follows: TGCGCCAGCAGCTTGGCGACTTTTTACAATGAGCAGTTCTTC.

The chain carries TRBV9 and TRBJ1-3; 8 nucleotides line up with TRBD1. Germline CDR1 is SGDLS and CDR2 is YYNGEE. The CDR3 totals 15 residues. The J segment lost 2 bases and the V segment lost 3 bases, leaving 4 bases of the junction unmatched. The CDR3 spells CASSAMTGAGNTIYF. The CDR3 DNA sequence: TGTGCCAGCAGCGCTATGACAGGGGCTGGAAACACCATATATTTT.

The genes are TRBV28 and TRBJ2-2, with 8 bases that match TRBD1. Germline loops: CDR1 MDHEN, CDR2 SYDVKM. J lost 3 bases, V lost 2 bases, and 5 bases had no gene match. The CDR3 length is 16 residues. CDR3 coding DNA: TGTGCCAGCAGTTTAGGAAGGACAGGGCACACCGGGGAGCTGTTTTTT. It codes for CASSLGRTGHTGELFF.

CDR3 in amino acids: CASSQDGNYGYTF. Here the CDR3 DNA reads TGTGCCAGCAGCCAAGACGGTAACTATGGCTACACCTTC. The chain links TRBV4-2 to TRBJ1-2; D not certain. Trimming left V 0 bases short and J 1 base short, with 3 bases between. The CDR3 length is 13 residues. Germline loops: CDR1 LGHNA, CDR2 YNFKEQ.

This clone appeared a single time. The CDR3 coding sequence is TGTGCCATCAGTGAGACAGCGGGATCGGGGAATGAGCAGTTCTTC. Residues: CAISETAGSGNEQFF. The gene calls are TRBV10-3 and TRBJ2-1; 7 bases are shared with TRBD2. The CDR3 loop spans 15 amino acids. Germline values: CDR1 ENHRY, CDR2 SYGVKD. V lost 2 bases and J lost 7; bases outside the gene matches: 8.

CDR3 in amino acids: CASSPWGLGNQPQHF. CDR3 bases: TGTGCCAGCAGTCCTTGGGGGCTTGGCAATCAGCCCCAGCATTTT. The rearrangement joins TRBV6-1 to TRBJ1-5; a weak D match, TRBD1 (6 bases). The ends were cut back, 5 bases at V and 2 bases at J, with 13 bases in the middle. The CDR3 contains 15 residues. Per germline, CDR1 MNHNS and CDR2 SASEGT.

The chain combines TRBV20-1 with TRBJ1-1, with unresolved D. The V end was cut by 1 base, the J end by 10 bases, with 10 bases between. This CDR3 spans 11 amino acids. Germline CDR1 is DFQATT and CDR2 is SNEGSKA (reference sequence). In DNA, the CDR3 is TGCAGTGCTAGAGGGCGGTCGGGAGCTTTCTTT. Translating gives CSARGRSGAFF.

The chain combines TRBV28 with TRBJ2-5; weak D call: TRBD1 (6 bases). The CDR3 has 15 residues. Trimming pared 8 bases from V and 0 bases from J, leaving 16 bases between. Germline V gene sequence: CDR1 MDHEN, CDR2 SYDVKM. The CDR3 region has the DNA TGTGCCAGCCGACCGGGACAAGAGTACCAAGAGACCCAGTACTTC. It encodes CASRPGQEYQETQYF.

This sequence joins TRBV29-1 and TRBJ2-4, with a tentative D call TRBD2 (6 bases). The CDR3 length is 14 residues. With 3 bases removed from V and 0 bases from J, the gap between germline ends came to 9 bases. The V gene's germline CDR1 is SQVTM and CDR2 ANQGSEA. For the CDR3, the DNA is TGCAGCGTTGACGGGGGTTCAGCCAAAAACATTCAGTACTTC. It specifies CSVDGGSAKNIQYF.

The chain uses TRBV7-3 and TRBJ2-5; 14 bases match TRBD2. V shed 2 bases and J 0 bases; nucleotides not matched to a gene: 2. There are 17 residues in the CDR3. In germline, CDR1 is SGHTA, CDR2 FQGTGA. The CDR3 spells CASSLGTSGGYQETQYF. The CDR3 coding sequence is TGTGCCAGCAGCTTAGGGACTAGCGGGGGTTACCAAGAGACCCAGTACTTC.

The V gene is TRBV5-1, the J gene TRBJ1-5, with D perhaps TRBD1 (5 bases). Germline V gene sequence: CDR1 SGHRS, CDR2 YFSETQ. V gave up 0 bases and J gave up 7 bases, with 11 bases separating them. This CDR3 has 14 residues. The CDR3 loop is CASSLDGGRQPQHF. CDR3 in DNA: TGCGCCAGCAGCTTGGATGGGGGGAGGCAGCCCCAGCATTTT.

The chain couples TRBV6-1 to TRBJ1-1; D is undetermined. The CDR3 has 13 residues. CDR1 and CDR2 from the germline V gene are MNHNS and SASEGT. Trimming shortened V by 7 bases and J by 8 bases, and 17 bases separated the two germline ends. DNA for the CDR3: TGTGCCAGCAAACATGGAGAGAGAGGAGAAGCTTTCTTT. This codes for CASKHGERGEAFF.

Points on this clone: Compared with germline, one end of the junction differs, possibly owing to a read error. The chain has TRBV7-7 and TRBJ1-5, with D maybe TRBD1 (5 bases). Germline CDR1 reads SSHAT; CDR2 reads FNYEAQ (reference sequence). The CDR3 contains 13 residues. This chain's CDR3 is CASSFSAGQPQHF. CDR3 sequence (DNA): TGTGCTAGCAGCTTTTCGGCAGGGCAGCCCCAGCATTTT.

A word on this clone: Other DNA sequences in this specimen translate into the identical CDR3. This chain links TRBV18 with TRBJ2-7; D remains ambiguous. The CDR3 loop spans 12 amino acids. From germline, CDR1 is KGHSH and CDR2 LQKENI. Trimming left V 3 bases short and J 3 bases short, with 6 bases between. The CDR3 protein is CASSPSSYEQYF. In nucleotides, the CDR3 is TGTGCCAGCTCACCGTCGAGCTACGAGCAGTACTTC. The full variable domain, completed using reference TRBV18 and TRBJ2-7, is NAGVMQNPRHLVRRRGQEARLRCSPMKGHSHVYWYRQLPEEGLKFMVYLQKENIIDESGMPKERFSAEFPKEGPSILRIQQVVRGDSAAYFCASSPSSYEQYFGPGTRLTVT.